Listed here is a single T cell receptor (beta chain). This clone came up a few times. Its antigen is not yet known. The sample holds no much larger clone one base away, and base qualities are not on file. Patients with autoimmune disease history or receiving systemic immunosuppression were excluded from the trial. In every dose cohort, peripheral blood was drawn for TCR sequencing at baseline, cycle 4 day 1, and cycle 7 day 1. The samples were taken from a phase I, first-in-human, multicenter, open-label dose-escalation trial of ivuxolimab. Adults with locally advanced or metastatic melanoma, renal cell, hepatocellular, or head and neck squamous cell carcinoma were enrolled in the trial. Before TCR sequencing, CD4+ and CD8+ T cells were separately sorted from peripheral blood. For sequencing of the TCRbeta CDR3 region, genomic DNA was extracted from the sorted cells. The immunoSEQ Assay was used to sequence the TCRbeta CDR3 regions. TCRdb took this table from immuneACCESS and kept in-frame rearrangements with V and J called. Such tables lack part of the clones; where checked against another copy, unresolved V genes explain under half of the gap, and the rest is unexplained. The sample table shows tens of thousands of clones, and more than 80% are seen once. Approximately 2.2% of the sample is taken by the ten largest.

The data are from a study of OX40 agonist ivuxolimab in advanced cancers. In terms of the full investigation: Ivuxolimab was a fully human IgG2 agonistic monoclonal antibody targeting the costimulatory receptor OX40 (CD134). Intravenous ivuxolimab was administered to patients every 2 weeks at six dose levels: 0.01, 0.1, 0.3, 1.5, 3 and 10 mg/kg. Among the 50 to 55 dose-escalation patients, some 20 had hepatocellular carcinoma, about 15 melanoma, 9 renal cell carcinoma and 9 head and neck cancer. The dose-escalation cohort was about 83% male with a mean age of approximately 59 years, ranging from about 20 to 85. Patients were allowed to have had prior anti-PD-1, anti-PD-L1 or anti-CTLA-4 therapy, and around 43% of the dose-escalation patients had been treated with checkpoint inhibitors. Partial responses occurred in three dose-escalation patients: two with cutaneous melanoma and one with hepatocellular carcinoma. The point of sequencing TCRbeta in the periphery was to test whether ivuxolimab changed TCR sequence diversity and drove clonal T-cell expansion. The monotherapy dose-escalation portion (N of about 57 patients) of the phase I ivuxolimab trial is reported in the paper. General findings and caveats noted by the study authors: After ivuxolimab, expanded clones were on average more numerous among CD8+ T cells than among CD4+ T cells. In the 0.1-3.0 mg/kg groups, partial responders had among the lowest normalized peripheral clonal expansion, particularly in CD8+ T cells. Clonal expansion of both CD4+ and CD8+ blood T cells was observed from baseline to week 6 at doses 0.1 to 3.0 mg/kg. Low levels of normalized T-cell clonal expansion were also seen in some patients who did not respond. Antigen specificity was not determined for the clonally expanded peripheral T cells.

For CDR1 and CDR2, the germline V gene (reference sequence) lists GTSNPN and SVGIG. Including cysteine and phenylalanine, the CDR3 has 15 amino acids. Only CDR3 DNA remains: 45 bases, in frame from the first base. A distance of 16 bases separates the germline ends of V and J, which lose 4 bases and 2 bases respectively. The TCR sequence derives from an adult with an advanced solid tumor such as melanoma, head and neck, liver or kidney cancer. Here the chain combines TRBV30 and TRBJ2-3, and TRBD1 may be the D gene, going by 6 matching bases. This specimen was CD4+ or CD8+ T cells sorted from blood, taken in a trial of the OX40 agonist ivuxolimab. The bases read TGTGCCTGGACCCGGGACACCTTTTCCACAGATACGCAGTATTTT. This encodes CAWTRDTFSTDTQYF.